The 22 T cell receptor beta chains presented below share a single source sample, sequenced in a study of blood T cell repertoires in COVID-19. Here immunoSEQ multiplex PCR was the method, and the copy in TCRdb shows in-frame clones only, minus some. This sample carries about 170,000 clones, approximately 90% of them seen once, and the ten largest clones take about 6.5%. The sample taken for sequencing was peripheral blood. The receptor set was obtained from a woman older than 75 in a cohort sampled during active or convalescent COVID-19.

The CDR3 reads CASSQEFAVTGPSAQYF. CDR3 in DNA: TGCGCCAGCAGCCAAGAATTTGCGGTGACAGGCCCCTCGGCCCAGTACTTC. The chain recombines TRBV4-1 with TRBJ2-5; a weak D match, TRBD1 (6 bases). V was trimmed by 0 bases and J by 9 bases, leaving 23 bases between them. The CDR3 is made up of 17 amino acids. CDR1 is MGHRA and CDR2 is YSYEKL in the germline V gene.

The V and J genes are TRBV7-9 and TRBJ1-2; D is perhaps TRBD1 (5 bases). CDR1 SEHNR and CDR2 FQNEAQ come from the germline V gene (reference sequence). V was cut by 2 bases and J by 7 bases, with 11 bases left in between. CDR3 length: 13 amino acids. The CDR3 sequence is CASSLFRESGYTF. CDR3 in DNA: TGTGCCAGCAGCTTATTCAGGGAATCTGGCTACACCTTC.

The chain recombines TRBV7-2 with TRBJ2-1; 9 nucleotides line up with TRBD2. Trimming at V came to 2 bases and at J to 9 bases, leaving 5 bases not matched to a gene. CDR3 length: 14 residues. Germline CDR1 reads SGHTA; CDR2 reads FQGNSA. CDR3 bases: TGTGCCAGCAGCTTACCGGGACTAGCTCCTGAGCAGTTCTTC. It translates to CASSLPGLAPEQFF.

The gene calls are TRBV5-1 and TRBJ1-4, with TRBD1 as a possible D gene (6 bases). The CDR3 spans 16 residues. From germline, CDR1 is SGHRS and CDR2 YFSETQ. Trimming cost V 5 bases and J 2 bases, with 16 bases left between them. The CDR3 protein is CASRSTGSITNEKLFF. CDR3 nucleotides: TGCGCCAGCAGATCTACAGGGTCTATTACTAATGAAAAACTGTTTTTT.

This clone was recorded only once. In this CDR3 the conserved last residue, phenylalanine or tryptophan, is missing, so a read error is likely. It is unclear where the CDR3 begins or ends on the DNA, so no DNA is shown, and the CDR3 is as TCRdb lists it. The rearrangement uses TRBV21-1 and TRBJ1-1. TRBV21-1 is a recognized pseudogene. The CDR3 has 10 amino acids, counting both end residues. This chain's CDR3 is CASSLWGRGS.

The V and J genes are TRBV11-3 and TRBJ2-7; the match to TRBD2 covers 11 bases. Germline V gene sequence: CDR1 SGHNT, CDR2 YENEEA. With V trimmed by 5 bases and J by 3 bases, 6 bases remained unmatched. The CDR3 covers 15 residues. The CDR3 region is CASSRIAGGGYEQYF. The CDR3, as DNA: TGTGCCAGCAGCCGGATAGCGGGGGGGGGCTACGAGCAGTACTTC.

The chain has TRBV3-1 (or the pseudogene TRBV3-2) and TRBJ2-1; 7 nucleotides match TRBD2. CDR1 is LGHDT and CDR2 is YNNKEL in the germline V gene (reference sequence). The CDR3 consists of 16 residues. V shed 4 bases and J 6 bases; nucleotides not matched to a gene: 12. The CDR3 DNA follows: TGTGCCAGCAGCCCCCTTGTCGGGGGAGGGCCCAATGAGCAGTTCTTC. As protein: CASSPLVGGGPNEQFF.

The chain recombines TRBV30 with TRBJ2-3; a possible D gene is TRBD1 (6 bases). The CDR3 runs to 14 residues. Per the germline V gene, CDR1 is GTSNPN and CDR2 is SVGIG (reference sequence). V lost 5 bases, J lost 2 bases, and 14 bases lay in between. The CDR3 region is CAWGHGQNTDTQYF. In DNA, the CDR3 is TGTGCCTGGGGACACGGACAGAACACAGATACGCAGTATTTT.

The chain employs TRBV5-4 and TRBJ1-4; the D gene is possibly TRBD1 (6 bases). The V and J ends lost 2 bases and 4 bases respectively, with 21 bases between them. Germline V lookup: CDR1 SGHNT, CDR2 YYREEE (reference sequence). This CDR3 contains 18 residues. The CDR3 DNA reads TGTGCCAGCAGCTTAGAGCAGGGGATGGATCTAGGTAATGAAAAACTGTTTTTT. Translation gives CASSLEQGMDLGNEKLFF.

The V and J genes are TRBV28 and TRBJ1-5; TRBD1 matches 7 bases. This CDR3 contains 16 residues. Germline CDR1 and CDR2: MDHEN and SYDVKM. The V segment lost 5 bases and the J segment 4 bases; nucleotides outside the gene matches: 11. This chain's CDR3 is CASSGLWDSGNQPQHF. The CDR3, as DNA: TGTGCCAGCAGTGGACTCTGGGACAGTGGGAATCAGCCCCAGCATTTT. The variable domain in full, completed from reference TRBV28 and TRBJ1-5, reads DVKVTQSSRYLVKRTGEKVFLECVQDMDHENMFWYRQDPGLGLRLIYFSYDVKMKEKGDIPEGYSVSREKKERFSLILESASTNQTSMYLCASSGLWDSGNQPQHFGDGTRLSIL.

The J gene is TRBJ1-6, the V gene TRBV30; 7 nucleotides match TRBD1. The V segment lost 8 bases and the J segment 9 bases; nucleotides outside the gene matches: 10. This CDR3 has 13 residues. Germline V gives CDR1 GTSNPN, CDR2 SVGIG (reference sequence). The CDR3 spells CAGREGAGSPLHF. The CDR3, as DNA: TGTGCCGGTCGGGAGGGGGCGGGTTCACCCCTCCACTTT.

This sequence joins TRBV19 and TRBJ1-1; no definite D call. The CDR3 covers 14 residues. CDR1 is LNHDA and CDR2 is SQIVND in the germline V gene (reference sequence). Trimming removed 5 bases from V and 4 bases from J, with 14 bases in between. The CDR3 protein is CASSPGWVGTEAFF. CDR3 coding DNA: TGTGCCAGTAGTCCGGGTTGGGTGGGCACTGAAGCTTTCTTT.

The count of this clone is one. CDR3 DNA: TGCAGCGTTGGGGACAGGGTACCCTACGAGCAGTACTTC. Amino acid sequence: CSVGDRVPYEQYF. The genes are TRBV29-1 and TRBJ2-7, with 9 nucleotides matching TRBD1. Unmatched junction bases numbered 3, after V lost 4 bases and J lost 2 bases. This CDR3 is 13 amino acids long. Germline V lookup: CDR1 SQVTM, CDR2 ANQGSEA.

The chain is built from TRBV5-5 and TRBJ1-5, with 7 bases fitting TRBD1. Trimming cost V 3 bases and J 5 bases; bases outside gene matches: 2. CDR1 and CDR2 (germline): SGHKS, YYEKEE (reference sequence). This CDR3 region has 13 residues. The CDR3 bases are TGTGCCAGCAGCTATGACAGGGATCAGCCCCAGCATTTT. This encodes CASSYDRDQPQHF.

The gene calls are TRBV6-5 and TRBJ2-5, with 7 positions matching TRBD2. CDR3 size: 14 residues. Germline V gene lookup returns CDR1 MNHEY and CDR2 SVGAGI. Trimming removed 8 bases from V and 5 bases from J; junction bases left unmatched: 11. This CDR3 is CASLLAGARETQYF. In nucleotides, the CDR3 is TGTGCCAGCCTCTTAGCGGGTGCCCGGGAGACCCAGTACTTC.

The rearrangement uses TRBV18 and TRBJ2-1, with 11 bases fitting TRBD2. CDR3 length: 15 amino acids. Germline V gene lookup returns CDR1 KGHSH and CDR2 LQKENI. Trimming removed 6 bases from V and 5 bases from J; junction bases left unmatched: 6. DNA of the CDR3: TGTGCCAGCTCCCCTGGACTAGCGGGCCACAATGAGCAGTTCTTC. Protein product: CASSPGLAGHNEQFF.

The chain links TRBV5-1 to TRBJ2-5; the D is unclear. The CDR3 has 17 residues. V lost 4 bases and J lost 1, with 20 bases in between. Looked up from germline, CDR1 is SGHRS and CDR2 is YFSETQ. CDR3 DNA sequence: TGCGCCAGCAGCCCTGGCCACTTCTCGAGGCTCCAAGAGACCCAGTACTTC. Its translation: CASSPGHFSRLQETQYF.

The chain uses TRBV4-1 and TRBJ2-5; tentatively, D is TRBD1 (6 bases). The germline V gene has CDR1 MGHRA and CDR2 YSYEKL. The CDR3 contains 16 residues. V dropped 4 bases and J dropped 4 bases, with 19 bases sitting between them. CDR3 loop: CASSPRRPGTSETQYF. In DNA, the CDR3 is TGCGCCAGCAGCCCCCGTAGGCCCGGGACATCAGAGACCCAGTACTTC.

This chain connects TRBV3-1 (or the pseudogene TRBV3-2) to TRBJ2-2; TRBD2 matches at 7 bases. The CDR3 is 16 amino acids. After removal of 1 base from V and 2 bases from J, the junction contained 4 bases not matched to a gene. Germline V lookup: CDR1 LGHDT, CDR2 YNNKEL (reference sequence). The CDR3 protein is CASSQGGRSNTGELFF. CDR3 in DNA: TGTGCCAGCAGCCAAGGCGGGAGATCTAACACCGGGGAGCTGTTTTTT.

J is TRBJ2-2 and V is TRBV5-1, with 8 bases aligning to TRBD1. This CDR3 is built from 15 residues. V shed 5 bases, J shed 1 base, and the junction held 4 bases outside the gene matches. The germline gives CDR1 SGHRS, CDR2 YFSETQ. CDR3 DNA sequence: TGCGCCAGCAGGACCGGGACAGGGAACACCGGGGAGCTGTTTTTT. It is translated as CASRTGTGNTGELFF.

This clone was seen a handful of times. This chain uses TRBV24-1 with TRBJ1-5; D gene uncertain. Germline loops: CDR1 KGHDR, CDR2 SFDVKD. With 1 base removed from V and 10 bases from J, the gap between germline ends came to 10 bases. The CDR3 extends over 13 amino acids. CDR3 protein: CATSDFSSKPQHF. The CDR3 DNA reads TGTGCCACCAGTGATTTCTCCTCTAAACCCCAGCATTTT.

V is TRBV20-1 and J is TRBJ1-2; D might be TRBD1 (6 bases). This CDR3 is 12 amino acids long. Trimming removed 3 bases from V and 8 bases from J, with 13 bases in between. The germline gives CDR1 DFQATT, CDR2 SNEGSKA (reference sequence). In nucleotides, the CDR3 is TGCAGTGCTAGTCCAGGGGTAGGAGGCTACACCTTC. This encodes CSASPGVGGYTF.